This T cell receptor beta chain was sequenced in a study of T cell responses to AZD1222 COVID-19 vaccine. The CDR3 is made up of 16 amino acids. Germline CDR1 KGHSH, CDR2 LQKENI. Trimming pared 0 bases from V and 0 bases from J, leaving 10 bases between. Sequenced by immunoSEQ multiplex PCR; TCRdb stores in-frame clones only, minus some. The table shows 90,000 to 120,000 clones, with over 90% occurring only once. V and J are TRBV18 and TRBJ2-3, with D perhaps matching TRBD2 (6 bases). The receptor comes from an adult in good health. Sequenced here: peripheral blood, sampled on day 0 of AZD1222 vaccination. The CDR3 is CASSPPGLGSTDTQYF. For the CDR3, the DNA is TGTGCCAGCTCACCACCGGGACTCGGTAGCACAGATACGCAGTATTTT.